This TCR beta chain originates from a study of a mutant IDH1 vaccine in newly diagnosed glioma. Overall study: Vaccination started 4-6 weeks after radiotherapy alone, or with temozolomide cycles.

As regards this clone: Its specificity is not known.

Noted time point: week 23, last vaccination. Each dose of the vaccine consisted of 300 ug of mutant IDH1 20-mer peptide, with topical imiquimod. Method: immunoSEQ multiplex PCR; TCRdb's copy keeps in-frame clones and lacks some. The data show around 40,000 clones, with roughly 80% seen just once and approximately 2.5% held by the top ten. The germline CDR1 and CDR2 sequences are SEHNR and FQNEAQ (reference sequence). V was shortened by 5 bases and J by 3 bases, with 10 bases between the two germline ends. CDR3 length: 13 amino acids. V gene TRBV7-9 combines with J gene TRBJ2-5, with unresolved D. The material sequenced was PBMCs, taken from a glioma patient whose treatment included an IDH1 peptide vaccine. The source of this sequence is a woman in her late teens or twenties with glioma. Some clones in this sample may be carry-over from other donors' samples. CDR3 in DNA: TGTGCCAGCAGCCCTATTGGAAAAGAGACCCAGTACTTC. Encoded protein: CASSPIGKETQYF.